This TCR beta chain comes out of a study of response to subunit inactivated influenza vaccine. A single record per CDR3 protein comes from TCRdb applying MiXCR to the RT-PCR reads. The table has hundreds of thousands of distinct CDR3 sequences, roughly 9.7% seen once. This clonotype has ten or more counts. Its antigen is unidentified. This CDR3 contains 13 residues. Trimming shortened V by 6 bases and J by 7 bases, and 15 bases separated the two germline ends. Findings and caveats of the study: Authors suggested each seasonal flu vaccination may recruit only limited numbers of new T cells.

The sequenced sample was PBMCs from blood, obtained 45 days after vaccination. The chain carries TRBV12-3 or TRBV12-4 and TRBJ1-2; D is ambiguous. The sequence derives from a man in his fifties or sixties who received an inactivated influenza vaccine. The CDR3 region is CASSTAALGGYTF. CDR3 nucleotide sequence: TGTGCCAGCAGCACCGCGGCGCTCGGTGGCTACACCTTC.